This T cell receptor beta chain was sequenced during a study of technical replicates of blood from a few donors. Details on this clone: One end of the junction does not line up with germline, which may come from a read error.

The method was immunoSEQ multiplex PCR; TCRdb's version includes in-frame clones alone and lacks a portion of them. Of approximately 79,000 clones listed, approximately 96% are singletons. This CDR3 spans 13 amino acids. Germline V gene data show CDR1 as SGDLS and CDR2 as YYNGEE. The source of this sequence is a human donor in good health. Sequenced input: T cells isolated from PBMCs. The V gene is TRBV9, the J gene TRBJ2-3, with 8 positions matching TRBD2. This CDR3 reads CASSAGAGAALDF. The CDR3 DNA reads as TGTGCCAGCAGCGCAGGAGCGGGAGCGGCTTTGGATTTT.